Described below is a single T cell receptor (beta chain) sequence and its context. The data stem from a study of CD8 T cells in ankylosing spondylitis. V shed 5 bases and J 2 bases; nucleotides not matched to a gene: 7. CDR1 is SEHNR, CDR2 FQNEAQ, per germline (reference sequence). The CDR3 spans 16 residues. Molecular-barcoded quantitative 5'-RACE produced these TCR beta libraries. MiXCR, run by TCRdb on the 5' RACE reads, gives a single entry per CDR3 protein. The profile shows 150,000 to 200,000 distinct CDR3 sequences, roughly 13% of them singletons. This sequence joins TRBV7-9 and TRBJ2-3, with 10 bases that match TRBD2. Sequenced: blood, either unsorted or a sorted T cell fraction (not recorded which). This receptor was taken from a male donor with ankylosing spondylitis or in good health (not recorded which). The CDR3 nucleotides read TGTGCCAGCAGCACTCTACTAGCGGGGATCACAGATACGCAGTATTTT. It translates to CASSTLLAGITDTQYF.